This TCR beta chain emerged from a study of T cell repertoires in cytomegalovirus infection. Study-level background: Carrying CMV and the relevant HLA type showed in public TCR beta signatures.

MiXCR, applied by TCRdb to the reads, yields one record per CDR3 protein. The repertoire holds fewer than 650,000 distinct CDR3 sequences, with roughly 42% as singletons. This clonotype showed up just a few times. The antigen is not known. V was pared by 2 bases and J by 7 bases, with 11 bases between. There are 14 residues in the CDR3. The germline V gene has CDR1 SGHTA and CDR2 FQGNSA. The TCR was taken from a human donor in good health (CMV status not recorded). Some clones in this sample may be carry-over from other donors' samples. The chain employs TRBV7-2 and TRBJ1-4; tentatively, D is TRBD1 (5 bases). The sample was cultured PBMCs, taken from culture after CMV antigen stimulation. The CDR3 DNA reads TGTGCCAGCAGCTTAAAGGCAGGGCGTGAAAAACTGTTTTTT. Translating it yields CASSLKAGREKLFF.